The TCR beta chain described here comes from a study of identical twins. Findings of the study overall: Out-of-frame alpha sequences common to twins exhibited an excess of low generation probability. Invariant populations such as MAIT and iNKT cells could partly muddle zero-insertion analyses.

Germline CDR1 MDHEN, CDR2 SYDVKM. The V and J ends lost 1 base and 0 bases, in that order; junction bases with no gene match: 3. The CDR3 covers 16 residues. Of note for this clonotype: Its matching antigen is unknown.

Template switching created a universal primer site, and the cDNA included unique molecular identifiers. Each CDR3 protein is one row after TCRdb ran MiXCR on the 5' RACE reads. The table lists about 720,000 distinct CDR3 sequences, around 8.6% of them singletons, with around 0.98% in the top ten. A further study also used this sample, focusing on yellow fever vaccine responses in identical twins.

The receptor's source is a woman between 18 and 29 years old in good health. V and J are TRBV28 and TRBJ2-1, with TRBD1 identical over 7 bases. The material sequenced was PBMCs. The CDR3 coding sequence is TGTGCCAGCAGTTTATTCAGGACAGGCTCCTACAATGAGCAGTTCTTC. Translated, it gives CASSLFRTGSYNEQFF.